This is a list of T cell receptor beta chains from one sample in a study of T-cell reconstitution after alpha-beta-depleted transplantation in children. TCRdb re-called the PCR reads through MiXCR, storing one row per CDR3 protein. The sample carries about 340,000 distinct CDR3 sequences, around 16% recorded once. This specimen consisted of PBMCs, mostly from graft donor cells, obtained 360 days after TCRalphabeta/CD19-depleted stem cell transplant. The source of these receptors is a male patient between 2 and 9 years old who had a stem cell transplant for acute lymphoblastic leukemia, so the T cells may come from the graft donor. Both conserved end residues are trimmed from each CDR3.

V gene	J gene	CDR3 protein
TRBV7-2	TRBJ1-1	ASSRGVGSPTEAF
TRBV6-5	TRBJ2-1	ASSYSLASEQF
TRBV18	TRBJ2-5	ASSPWLQETQY
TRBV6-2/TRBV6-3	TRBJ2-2	ASSYRPHGTSVSEVTGELF
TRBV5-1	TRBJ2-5	ASSLAPGSQETQY
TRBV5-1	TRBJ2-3	ASSPDGAGGGDTQY
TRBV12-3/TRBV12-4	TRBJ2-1	ASSGRSSSYNEQF
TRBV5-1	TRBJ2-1	ASSLGAGTGPYNEQF
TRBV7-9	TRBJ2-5	ASSLAVGQETQY
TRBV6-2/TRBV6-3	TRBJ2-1	ASSHRQGSRF
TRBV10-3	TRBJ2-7	AISEAGVYEQY
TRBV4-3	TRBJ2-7	ASSQDVGFEQY
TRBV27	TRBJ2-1	ASSFLGASSGTDNEQF
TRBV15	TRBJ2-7	ATSPRQGAGYEQY
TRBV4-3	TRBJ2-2	ASSHPMSGELF
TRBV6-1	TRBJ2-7	ASNRLAGGGYEQY
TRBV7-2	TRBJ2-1	ASSLADDYRREQF
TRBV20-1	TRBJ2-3	SARDRWREKSDTQY
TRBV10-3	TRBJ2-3	AISGTSGSPDTQY
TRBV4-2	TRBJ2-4	ASSQAELDKNIQY
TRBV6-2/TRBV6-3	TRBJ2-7	ASRPPGSYEQY
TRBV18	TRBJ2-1	ASSPPWMEQF
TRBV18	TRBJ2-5	ASSPRQGAETQY
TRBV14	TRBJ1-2	ASSQGGTYGYT
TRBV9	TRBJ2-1	ASSVEGLSYNEQF
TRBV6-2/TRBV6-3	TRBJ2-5	ASSYSTGLAGLGALETQY
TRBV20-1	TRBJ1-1	SARDPGRFLNTEAF
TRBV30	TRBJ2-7	AWSWDNSYEQY
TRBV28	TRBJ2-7	ASLDRGRYEQY
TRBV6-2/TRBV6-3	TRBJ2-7	ASIGGGSYEQY
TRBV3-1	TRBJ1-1	ASSQMTVNTEAF
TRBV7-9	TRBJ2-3	ASSLDAWDREFDTQY
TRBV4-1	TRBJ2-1	ASSPGLAGGQGEQF
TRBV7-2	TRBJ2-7	ASSLDPIYEQY
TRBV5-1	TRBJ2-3	ASSPASGVTDTQY
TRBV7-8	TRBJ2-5	ASSSHRLPRELRRETQY
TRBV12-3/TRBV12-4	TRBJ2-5	ASSFQLAKETQY
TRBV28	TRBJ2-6	ASSSAAGTPTPNVLT
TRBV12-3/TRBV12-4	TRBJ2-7	ASSSPLLRENEQY
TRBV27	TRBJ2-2	ASTRTGAGELF
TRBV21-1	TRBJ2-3	ASSRRQALVTDTQY
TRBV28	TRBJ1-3	ASSLAGGYSGNTIY
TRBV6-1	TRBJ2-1	ASSEVWGNEQF
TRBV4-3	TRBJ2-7	ASSQATGTRAYEQY
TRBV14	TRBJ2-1	ASSQGGGRARGEQF
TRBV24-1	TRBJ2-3	ATSDSRHTQY
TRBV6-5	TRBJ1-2	ASSYLVGTGTLTGYT
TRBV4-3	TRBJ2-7	ASSHGTSGYEQY
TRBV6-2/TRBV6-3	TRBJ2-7	ASSYDRWRDYEQY
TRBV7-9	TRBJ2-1	ASSLVNPGPSSYNEQF
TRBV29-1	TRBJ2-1	SVVGRPPNEQF